The 9 T cell receptor beta chains in this list originate from one sample, sequenced in a study of memory CD8 T cells in hepatitis C reinfection. Sample time point: peak reinfection, 3 to 8 weeks after reinfection detection. No in vitro expansion preceded TCR sequencing of the sorted cells. Repertoires were generated with immunoSEQ multiplex PCR, while TCRdb's copy carries only in-frame clones and drops some. The table shows under 50,000 clones, with around 89% occurring only once. Sequenced material: naive CD8+ T cells sorted from blood. The receptor set was obtained from a man between 18 and 35 years old with hepatitis C virus infection.

The rearrangement uses TRBV19 and TRBJ1-1; D is unclear. This CDR3 has 13 amino acids. CDR1 is LNHDA and CDR2 is SQIVND in the germline V gene (reference sequence). Trimming left V 6 bases short and J 0 bases short, with 8 bases between. The CDR3 region has the DNA TGTGCCAGTAGATTCGGGGTGAACACTGAAGCTTTCTTT. Translating gives CASRFGVNTEAFF.

V gene TRBV6-5 combines with J gene TRBJ2-1; TRBD2 agrees at 10 bases. Germline V gene data show CDR1 as MNHEY and CDR2 as SVGAGI. The V gene end was trimmed by 5 bases and the J gene end by 7 bases; junction bases not matched to a gene: 8. This CDR3 spans 15 amino acids. CDR3: CASSRSGRAKNEQFF. The CDR3 DNA reads TGTGCCAGCAGTCGAAGCGGGAGGGCCAAGAATGAGCAGTTCTTC.

This rearrangement joins TRBV5-1 to TRBJ2-3, with TRBD2 matching 12 bases. The CDR3 runs 18 residues. Germline V gene sequence: CDR1 SGHRS, CDR2 YFSETQ. The ends lost 3 bases at V and 5 bases at J; junction bases unmatched: 13. The CDR3 nucleotides read TGCGCCAGCAGCTCGGACACTACTAGCGGGGGGTTGGGAGATACGCAGTATTTT. This codes for CASSSDTTSGGLGDTQYF. Supplemented by reference TRBV5-1 and TRBJ2-3, the full variable domain reads KAGVTQTPRYLIKTRGQQVTLSCSPISGHRSVSWYQQTPGQGLQFLFEYFSETQRNKGNFPGRFSGRQFSNSRSEMNVSTLELGDSALYLCASSSDTTSGGLGDTQYFGPGTRLTVL.

The V gene is TRBV19, the J gene TRBJ1-1, with a tentative D call TRBD1 (6 bases). There are 15 residues in the CDR3. V dropped 3 bases and J dropped 6 bases, with 17 bases sitting between them. CDR1 is LNHDA and CDR2 is SQIVND in the germline V gene (reference sequence). CDR3 bases: TGTGCCAGTAGTATTGGGACACGGACGGGTTCTGAAGCTTTCTTT. This translates into CASSIGTRTGSEAFF.

The J gene is TRBJ1-2, the V gene TRBV7-9; 8 bases agree with TRBD1. Germline V gene lookup returns CDR1 SEHNR and CDR2 FQNEAQ (reference sequence). The V segment lost 1 base and the J segment 5 bases; nucleotides outside the gene matches: 6. The CDR3 covers 15 residues. The CDR3 sequence is CASSLGDRSRYGYTF. In nucleotides, the CDR3 is TGTGCCAGCAGCTTAGGGGACAGGTCACGATATGGCTACACCTTC.

V usage is TRBV7-9 and J usage is TRBJ2-5, with a weak D call TRBD1 (7 bases). Germline CDR1 reads SEHNR; CDR2 reads FQNEAQ (reference sequence). Trimming pared 4 bases from V and 1 base from J, leaving 16 bases between. This CDR3 spans 16 amino acids. CDR3 in DNA: TGTGCCAGCAGCTCCAGACAGGGCGGGACCCAAGAGACCCAGTACTTC. Protein: CASSSRQGGTQETQYF.

The chain combines TRBV30 with TRBJ1-5; unclear D gene. Germline assignment: CDR1 GTSNPN and CDR2 SVGIG (reference sequence). This CDR3 has 14 residues. V lost 0 bases and J 6 bases, leaving 12 bases between the germline ends. The CDR3 coding sequence is TGTGCCTGGAGTGTAGGCGGTGATGGTCAGCCCCAGCATTTT. Its translation: CAWSVGGDGQPQHF.

The rearrangement uses TRBV19 and TRBJ2-3; a possible D gene is TRBD1 (5 bases). The V gene's germline CDR1 is LNHDA and CDR2 SQIVND (reference sequence). This CDR3 has 13 residues. V lost 8 bases to trimming and J lost 6 bases, with 15 bases between them. The DNA for the CDR3 is TGTGCCAGTTCGGGCAGGGTCGGGGATACGCAGTATTTT. Encoded protein: CASSGRVGDTQYF.

This sequence joins TRBV5-1 and TRBJ2-5, with TRBD1 as a possible D gene (5 bases). The J call may be faulty, since TRBJ2-7 better matches the DNA end. The CDR3 runs to 13 residues. Germline V gene data show CDR1 as SGHRS and CDR2 as YFSETQ. The CDR3 is CASSATGTYEQYF. CDR3 DNA sequence: TGCGCCAGCAGCGCCACAGGAACCTACGAGCAGTACTTC.